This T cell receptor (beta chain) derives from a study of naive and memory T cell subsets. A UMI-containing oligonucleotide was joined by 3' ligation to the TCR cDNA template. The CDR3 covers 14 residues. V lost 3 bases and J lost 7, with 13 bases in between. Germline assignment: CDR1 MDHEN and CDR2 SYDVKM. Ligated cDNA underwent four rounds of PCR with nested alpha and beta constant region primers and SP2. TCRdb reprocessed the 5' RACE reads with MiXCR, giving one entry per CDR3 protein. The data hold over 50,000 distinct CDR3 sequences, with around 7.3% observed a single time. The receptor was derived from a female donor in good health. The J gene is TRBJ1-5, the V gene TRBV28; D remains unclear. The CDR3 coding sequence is TGTGCCAGCAGTTTCCCCGGGAAGAACCAGCCCCAGCATTTT. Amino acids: CASSFPGKNQPQHF.